The rows below give T cell receptor beta chains drawn from one sample of a study of cytomegalovirus exposure and HLA in healthy donors. Some clones are missing from TCRdb's copy, which holds only in-frame ones; the method was immunoSEQ multiplex PCR. The repertoire holds about 120,000 clones, with 77% as singletons. Sequencing was carried out using PBMCs. The receptors shown here come from a man in his late teens or twenties in good health and CMV-seropositive. Each CDR3 is given without its conserved first and last residue. Clone size is stated in some rows and not others, as once, few, many or a class when expanded.

>TRBJ1-4|NA|TRBV18
ASSPGTGTNEKLF
>TRBJ1-3|NA|TRBV19
ASYSGSIY
>TRBJ2-6|NA|TRBV19
ASRDGRGGSGANVLT
>TRBJ1-1|NA|TRBV9
ASSPGGGNTEAF
>TRBJ2-5|NA|TRBV7-8
ASSSSSGEETQY
>TRBJ2-7|few|TRBV6-5
ASGQGAGEQY
>TRBJ1-1|NA|TRBV19
ASSTRTEAF
>TRBJ1-5|NA|TRBV7-2
ASSSRQISNQPQH
>TRBJ1-5|NA|TRBV19
ASNVELSQPQH
>TRBJ2-7|NA|TRBV27
ASSLSSSGGYYEQY
>TRBJ2-2|NA|TRBV6-5
ASSFILYTNTGELF
>TRBJ1-1|NA|TRBV28
ASSPPRLGNTEAF
>TRBJ2-7|NA|TRBV28
ASSIDGRSYEQY
>TRBJ1-1|few|TRBV4-2
ASSQGQGYTEAF
>TRBJ2-7|NA|TRBV2
ASELGLAGTYEQY
>TRBJ2-3|NA|TRBV4-1
ASSQEEITGGEQDTQY
>TRBJ1-2|NA|TRBV28
ASSQRTGEGYT
>TRBJ1-1|NA|TRBV15
ATSRVGGEAF
>TRBJ2-1|few|TRBV2
ASRRTSGGDSYNEQF
>TRBJ2-3|NA|TRBV10-3
AISGEVRAGLTDTQY
>TRBJ2-2|NA|TRBV6-5
ASSRDTWNTGELF
>TRBJ2-2|NA|TRBV9
ASSATSGGATGELF
>TRBJ1-6|few|TRBV19
ASSKQGDSPLH
>TRBJ2-1|NA|TRBV5-6
ASSWHNEQF
>TRBJ2-3|NA|TRBV10-3
AISEVGGGSTDTQY
>TRBJ2-7|NA|TRBV7-2
ASSFDRDSSYEQY
>TRBJ1-5|NA|TRBV19
ASSSQGYQPQH
>TRBJ2-7|NA|TRBV10-3
AISGATGYEQY
>TRBJ1-2|few|TRBV7-9
SSSPWEGT
>TRBJ1-1|NA|TRBV19
ASSRGVNTEAF
>TRBJ1-5|NA|TRBV6-5
ASRRTGGGNQPQH
>TRBJ2-7|NA|TRBV5-1
ASSLFSGRADEQY
>TRBJ1-1|few|TRBV5-1
ASSLATGRTTEAF
>TRBJ1-3|NA|TRBV5-8
ASLGTDSGNTIY
>TRBJ2-7|NA|TRBV25-1
ASSEIGDSLSYEQY
>NA|NA|TRBV5-1
ASSDPGQSLYEQY
>TRBJ1-2|few|TRBV7-8
ASSLSARGRDGYT
>TRBJ1-3|few|TRBV6-5
ASSTGSSGNTIY
>TRBJ2-7|NA|TRBV19
ASGQGDGYEQY
>TRBJ2-7|NA|TRBV6-5
ASSYSSRSYEQY
>TRBJ1-2|NA|TRBV4-1
ASSQGRTNYGYT
>TRBJ2-3|NA|TRBV5-1
ASRTEPRASTDTQY
>TRBJ1-2|NA|TRBV25-1
ASVKTGLEGRGYT
>TRBJ1-4|once|TRBV6-1
ASSESLNEKLF
>TRBJ1-2|once|TRBV5-1
ASSRGQGGGNGYT
>TRBJ2-1|NA|TRBV11-2
ASSFAVSSYNEQF
>TRBJ2-1|NA|TRBV30
AWSARQYNEQF
>TRBJ1-5|NA|TRBV2
ASSELDLVNQPQH
>TRBJ2-3|few|TRBV6-4
ASSAGDRDTDTQY
>TRBJ2-1|NA|TRBV2
AGETSGSTDEQF
>TRBJ2-1|NA|TRBV7-3
ASSLSQGGEQF
>TRBJ2-1|NA|TRBV19
ASKIAGGNEQF
>TRBJ1-1|few|TRBV18
ASSPSSAEAF
>TRBJ2-5|few|TRBV5-4
ASSSNRGQETQY
>TRBJ2-5|once|TRBV7-8
ASSFQVLSGGQQETQY
>TRBJ1-1|NA|TRBV10-1
ASKTVMNTEAF